Listed below are T cell receptor beta chains from one sample, sequenced in a study of T-cell reconstitution after alpha-beta-depleted transplantation in children. TCRdb called the PCR reads again in MiXCR, with one record for every CDR3 protein. Of about 230,000 distinct CDR3 sequences in the sample, approximately 12% were seen once. This material consisted of PBMCs from the stem cell graft donor, taken from the stem cell graft. All receptors come from a human donor who donated a stem cell graft to a child with acute lymphoblastic leukemia. The CDR3 runs from the conserved cysteine through the conserved F or W. A D gene is named only where the DNA matches it firmly. Expanded clones get a size class; other rows say once, few or many, or leave the size out.

>.|many|TRBV20-1|TRBJ2-3
TGCAGTGCTAGGCGGTTGGGAGGAACAGATACGCAGTATTTT
CSARRLGGTDTQYF
>TRBD1|many|TRBV10-3|TRBJ1-5
TGTGCCATCAGTGAAAACAGGGGCGGTCAGCCCCAGCATTTT
CAISENRGGQPQHF
>.|few|TRBV20-1|TRBJ1-6
TGCAGTGCTAGAGATCCCAAGGCGTGGCATTCACCCCTCCACTTT
CSARDPKAWHSPLHF
>TRBD1|.|TRBV5-1|TRBJ1-2
TGCGCCAGCAGCACCGGACAGGGAGTAGGTGGCTACACCTTC
CASSTGQGVGGYTF
>.|.|TRBV27|TRBJ2-7
TGTGCCAGCAGTTTAATGAAGAGCGGCGAGCAGTACTTC
CASSLMKSGEQYF
>TRBD1|many|TRBV15|TRBJ2-6
TGTGCCACCAGCGGGGACAGTCGCGTCCTGACTTTC
CATSGDSRVLTF
>.|many|TRBV5-1|TRBJ2-1
TGCGCCAGCAGCTTGAAGCTTGGGTCAGGAGGGGGGAACAATGAGCAGTTCTTC
CASSLKLGSGGGNNEQFF
>.|many|TRBV11-2|TRBJ2-7
TGTGCCAGCAGCCCCTGGGGGTCTGACGAGCAGTACTTC
CASSPWGSDEQYF
>.|.|TRBV6-6|TRBJ2-7
TGTGCCAGCAGGGGACTGGGTAGGAACGAGCAGTACTTC
CASRGLGRNEQYF
>TRBD1|few|TRBV20-1|TRBJ2-3
TGCAGTGCTAGAATACAGGGGTATAGGGCAGATACGCAGTATTTT
CSARIQGYRADTQYF
>.|many|TRBV18|TRBJ1-1
TGTGCCAGCGCTGGGGTGAACACTGAAGCTTTCTTT
CASAGVNTEAFF
>.|.|TRBV6-1|TRBJ2-4
TGTGCCAGCAGTGGCTGGGACGCCAACATTCAGTACTTC
CASSGWDANIQYF
>.|many|TRBV20-1|TRBJ1-1
TGCAGTGCTAGAGACCAGGACAGTTACACTGAAGCTTTCTTT
CSARDQDSYTEAFF
>TRBD1|many|TRBV7-9|TRBJ1-1
TGTGCCAGCAGCTTAGTCCTTAGGACAGGATGGAACACTGAAGCTTTCTTT
CASSLVLRTGWNTEAFF
>.|.|TRBV5-1|TRBJ2-7
TGCGCCAGCAGCTTGGCCCCGGGAAACGAGCAGTACTTC
CASSLAPGNEQYF
>.|many|TRBV6-2/TRBV6-3|TRBJ1-5
TGTGCCAGCAGTTGGACAAAATTCACGGGCAATCAGCCCCAGCATTTT
CASSWTKFTGNQPQHF
>.|many|TRBV20-1|TRBJ2-2
TGCAGTGCTAGAGATAGAGTGACAACGAACACCGGGGAGCTGTTTTTT
CSARDRVTTNTGELFF
>.|many|TRBV7-9|TRBJ2-5
TGTGCCAGCAGTTCCCCCGGGGACGAAGAGACCCAGTACTTC
CASSSPGDEETQYF
>TRBD1|.|TRBV5-1|TRBJ1-1
TGCGCCAGCAGCCCGCTGGGACAGTCTGCAGCTTTCTTT
CASSPLGQSAAFF
>.|few|TRBV5-1|TRBJ1-1
TGCGCCAGCAGCTTGTCGGGGGGGTGGACTGAAGCTTTCTTT
CASSLSGGWTEAFF
>.|many|TRBV7-2|TRBJ1-1
TGTGCCAGCAGCTTTCAGGGTGGCACTGAAGCTTTCTTT
CASSFQGGTEAFF
>TRBD2|many|TRBV7-2|TRBJ2-5
TGTGCCAGCAGCTCCGTAGGGGGTAGCGGGGTCCAAGAGACCCAGTACTTC
CASSSVGGSGVQETQYF
>.|many|TRBV5-1|TRBJ1-4
TGCGCCAGCAGCGGATCGCCAGGTAGTAATGAAAAACTGTTTTTT
CASSGSPGSNEKLFF